This TCR beta chain was profiled in a study of CD8+CD57+ T cells in acquired aplastic anemia. In the study overall: Isolated CD4+ and CD8+ cells, once sorted, yielded DNA averaging roughly 3 ug.

Trimming stripped 3 bases from V and 9 bases from J, with 18 bases between. The CDR3 has 14 amino acids. Germline V gene data show CDR1 as GTSNPN and CDR2 as SVGIG (reference sequence). Both TCR beta VDJ combination and CDR3 sequence profiling were carried out. Genomic DNA was the template for this profiling. MiXCR was run by TCRdb on the reads, yielding one entry per CDR3 protein. Of 180,000 or so distinct CDR3 sequences in the sample, 45% to 50% were seen once. This TCR was sampled from a human donor in good health. The genes are TRBV30 and TRBJ2-1; D may be TRBD2 (6 bases). Source material: sorted CD4+, CD8+, or CD8+CD57+ T cells (not recorded which) from PBMCs. The DNA of the CDR3 is TGTGCCTGGAGCGTTTTTAGGAGGGCCGCTGAGCAGTTCTTC. As protein: CAWSVFRRAAEQFF.